What follows is one TCR beta chain and its context. Antigen: not known. TCRdb re-called the 5' RACE reads through MiXCR, storing one row per CDR3 protein. The sample consists of 540,000 or so distinct CDR3 sequences, about 20% of them appearing once. V was pared by 1 base and J by 4 bases, with 10 bases between. The V gene's germline CDR1 is SGHAT and CDR2 FQNNGV. The CDR3 contains 14 residues. The data stem from a study of T-cell memory formation after mild COVID-19. Study findings and constraints: While clones contracting from day 15 to 85 were balanced between CD4 and CD8, later expanders leaned CD4+. The CD4+ clones that contracted clustered mainly within CM and EM, and the CD8+ clones concentrated in EMRA. Pre-infection memory harbored some responding clones, suggesting cross-reactive memory joined. Among clones peaking at day 37 in the second wave, SARS-CoV-2 specificity remained unconfirmed.

The clonotype was recovered from an adult woman who had mild COVID-19 (a few samples of this study predate the infection). Cell type and time point are not known. The sample taken for sequencing was PBMCs or a T cell subset sorted from them (not recorded which). The chain is built from TRBV11-2 and TRBJ2-5, with D hard to call. The CDR3 region has the DNA TGTGCCAGCAGCTTAGTTATGGTCCGAGAGACCCAGTACTTC. The encoded protein is CASSLVMVRETQYF.